This passage covers 20 T cell receptor beta chains from one sample sequenced in a study of blood T cell repertoires in COVID-19. TCRdb's copy holds only in-frame clones and misses some; the assay was immunoSEQ multiplex PCR. Among 180,000 or so clones listed, about 89% were seen once. Sequencing used peripheral blood. These receptors were obtained from a man between 65 and 85 years old with acute or convalescent COVID-19.

The V and J genes are TRBV7-8 and TRBJ1-1; perhaps TRBD1 as D (5 bases). CDR1 SGHVS and CDR2 FQNEAQ come from the germline V gene. V was clipped by 4 bases and J by 3 bases, with 12 bases between them. There are 14 residues in the CDR3. The CDR3, as DNA: TGTGCCAGCAGCTCCCAAGGAGGGGACACTGAAGCTTTCTTT. This gives the protein CASSSQGGDTEAFF.

The J gene is TRBJ1-5, the V gene TRBV10-3; a possible D gene is TRBD1 (5 bases). Looked up from germline, CDR1 is ENHRY and CDR2 is SYGVKD. V was trimmed by 4 bases and J by 7 bases, leaving 14 bases between them. The CDR3 length is 14 residues. The DNA for the CDR3 is TGTGCCATCAGTGCCGGGGGAACGGGCCAGCCCCAGCATTTT. This codes for CAISAGGTGQPQHF.

The J gene is TRBJ2-1, the V gene TRBV4-3; 12 positions agree with TRBD2. The germline CDR1 and CDR2 sequences are LGHNA and YSLEER. This CDR3 is built from 22 residues. V shed 2 bases and J 1 base; nucleotides not matched to a gene: 18. The CDR3, as DNA: TGCGCCAGCAGCCAACTCCTCTACTTCGCTAGCGGGGGGGCCGGATCCTACAATGAGCAGTTCTTC. Translation: CASSQLLYFASGGAGSYNEQFF.

This clone was observed a single time. This chain connects TRBV28 to TRBJ1-2, with D possibly TRBD1 on 5 matching bases. CDR3 length: 13 amino acids. Germline CDR1 and CDR2: MDHEN and SYDVKM. V lost 10 bases to trimming and J lost 5 bases, with 17 bases between them. The CDR3 DNA is TGTGCCACCCGTGCGGGAGGGACGTATGGCTACACCTTC. Translation: CATRAGGTYGYTF.

The rearrangement links TRBV11-2 to TRBJ2-7; the match to TRBD2 covers 8 bases. V was clipped by 5 bases and J by 2 bases; unmatched bases: 5. The CDR3 loop spans 14 amino acids. The V gene's germline CDR1 is SGHAT and CDR2 FQNNGV. The CDR3 DNA is TGTGCCAGCAGCGAGGTAGCGGGGACCTACGAGCAGTACTTC. Translation: CASSEVAGTYEQYF.

CDR3 bases: TGTGCCATCACCGAACGACTAGCGGGAGGCGCGAACACCGGGGAGCTGTTTTTT. Translating gives CAITERLAGGANTGELFF. The chain carries TRBV10-3 and TRBJ2-2, with 13 positions matching TRBD2. This CDR3 spans 18 amino acids. The trim removed 7 bases at V and 0 bases at J, leaving 8 bases unmatched. Germline V gene sequence: CDR1 ENHRY, CDR2 SYGVKD.

CDR3 sequence reads: CASSHLKLPTGSYEQYF. The CDR3 DNA sequence: TGTGCCAGCAGCCACCTAAAGCTTCCGACAGGTTCCTACGAGCAGTACTTC. The chain combines TRBV3-1 (or the pseudogene TRBV3-2) with TRBJ2-7, with a weak D call TRBD1 (6 bases). The CDR3 is 17 amino acids. The germline gives CDR1 LGHDT, CDR2 YNNKEL (reference sequence). V dropped 3 bases and J dropped 1 base, with 19 bases sitting between them.

CDR3 loop: CASSRDRGIGGYTF. The DNA of the CDR3 is TGTGCCAGCAGCCGGGACAGGGGGATCGGTGGCTACACCTTC. The V call is TRBV6-5, the J call TRBJ1-2; 11 bases map to TRBD1. V was clipped by 6 bases and J by 7 bases; unmatched bases: 7. There are 14 residues in the CDR3. CDR1 is MNHEY, CDR2 SVGAGI, per germline.

This chain uses TRBV5-1 with TRBJ2-5, with D unresolved. Trimming pared 4 bases from V and 2 bases from J, leaving 12 bases between. The germline V gene has CDR1 SGHRS and CDR2 YFSETQ. This CDR3 has 14 amino acids. The CDR3 sequence is CASSQTIIQETQYF. CDR3 nucleotide sequence: TGCGCCAGCAGCCAAACAATCATACAAGAGACCCAGTACTTC. Complete variable domain (other parts from reference TRBV5-1 and TRBJ2-5): KAGVTQTPRYLIKTRGQQVTLSCSPISGHRSVSWYQQTPGQGLQFLFEYFSETQRNKGNFPGRFSGRQFSNSRSEMNVSTLELGDSALYLCASSQTIIQETQYFGPGTRLLVL.

This chain links TRBV18 with TRBJ2-1; no clear D. CDR3 size: 14 residues. Germline CDR1 KGHSH, CDR2 LQKENI. With 1 base removed from V and 0 bases from J, the gap between germline ends came to 4 bases. The CDR3 protein is CASSPLHSYNEQFF. The DNA for the CDR3 is TGTGCCAGCTCACCACTCCACTCCTACAATGAGCAGTTCTTC.

This clone was observed a single time. The chain combines TRBV6-4 with TRBJ2-3, with 14 bases matching TRBD2. The CDR3 consists of 20 residues. J was trimmed by 1 base and V by 0 bases; bases with no gene match: 9. CDR1 and CDR2 from the germline V gene are MRHNA and SNTAGT. This chain's CDR3 is CASSDSAGTSGSLGTDTQYF. CDR3 DNA sequence: TGTGCCAGCAGTGACTCCGCCGGGACTAGCGGGAGTCTGGGCACAGATACGCAGTATTTT.

V and J are TRBV28 and TRBJ2-7; 14 bases line up with TRBD2. Losses at the gene ends were 4 bases for V and 6 bases for J; bases not matched to a gene: 8. The CDR3 extends over 16 amino acids. Germline values: CDR1 MDHEN, CDR2 SYDVKM. In DNA form, the CDR3 reads TGTGCCAGCAGTTCCATGGGACTAGCGGGAGTACGCGAGCAGTACTTC. Its protein product is CASSSMGLAGVREQYF.

This chain connects TRBV18 to TRBJ1-1; tentatively, D is TRBD1 (5 bases). The ends were cut back, 3 bases at V and 9 bases at J, with 11 bases in the middle. The CDR3 extends over 12 amino acids. Germline CDR1 is KGHSH and CDR2 is LQKENI. The DNA for the CDR3 is TGTGCCAGCTCACCGCAACAGGAACAAGCTTTCTTT. Amino acid sequence: CASSPQQEQAFF.

J is TRBJ1-3 and V is TRBV7-6; tentative D call: TRBD1 (6 bases). V dropped 1 base and J dropped 0 bases, with 16 bases sitting between them. Germline CDR1 SGHVS, CDR2 FNYEAQ. The CDR3 length is 18 residues. The CDR3 DNA is TGTGCCAGCAGCTTAGGTCCGGCAGGGGCCTACTCTGGAAACACCATATATTTT. Protein sequence: CASSLGPAGAYSGNTIYF.

This CDR3 reads CASSLDRQGGNSPLHF. CDR3 nucleotide sequence: TGTGCCAGCAGTCTAGATCGACAGGGGGGAAATTCACCCCTCCACTTT. The V and J genes are TRBV2 and TRBJ1-6, with 9 bases lining up with TRBD1. The length of the CDR3 is 16 residues. V lost 5 bases and J lost 7; bases outside the gene matches: 9. Germline V gene sequence: CDR1 SNHLY, CDR2 FYNNEI.

The table lists this clone with a few counts. The gene calls are TRBV24-1 and TRBJ1-5, with a possible D match to TRBD1 (6 bases). The CDR3 totals 14 residues. The germline CDR1 and CDR2 sequences are KGHDR and SFDVKD. V lost 5 bases and J 8 bases, leaving 15 bases between the germline ends. CDR3 protein: CATSGARGLEPQHF. The CDR3, as DNA: TGTGCCACCAGTGGAGCCAGGGGTCTTGAGCCCCAGCATTTT.

V and J are TRBV3-1 (or the pseudogene TRBV3-2) and TRBJ1-2; D might be TRBD1 (6 bases). Germline loops: CDR1 LGHDT, CDR2 YNNKEL (reference sequence). V was shortened by 4 bases and J by 2 bases, with 11 bases between the two germline ends. The CDR3 contains 14 residues. CDR3 protein: CASSPFGQNYGYTF. The CDR3 region has the DNA TGTGCCAGCAGCCCTTTTGGACAGAACTATGGCTACACCTTC.

V is TRBV9 and J is TRBJ1-6, with D unresolved. The CDR3 spans 13 residues. The V and J ends lost 1 base and 8 bases respectively, with 7 bases between them. Germline V gene lookup returns CDR1 SGDLS and CDR2 YYNGEE. The CDR3 nucleotides are TGTGCCAGCAGCGTAAGAGATGATTCACCCCTCCACTTT. This sequence encodes CASSVRDDSPLHF.

The chain has TRBV10-3 and TRBJ1-6, with D hard to call. V shed 2 bases and J shed 6 bases, with 11 bases lying between them. This CDR3 comprises 15 residues. In germline, CDR1 is ENHRY, CDR2 SYGVKD. Written as DNA, the CDR3 is TGTGCCATCAGTGAGCAGGAAAGGATTAATTCACCCCTCCACTTT. Encoded protein: CAISEQERINSPLHF.

The DNA for the CDR3 is TGCGCCAGCAGCCAAGAGGGAGCGGGGGTCTACAATGAGCAGTTCTTC. Residues: CASSQEGAGVYNEQFF. This chain links TRBV4-3 with TRBJ2-1, with 8 bases lining up with TRBD2. Trimming cost V 0 bases and J 3 bases; bases outside gene matches: 4. In germline, CDR1 is LGHNA, CDR2 YSLEER. CDR3 length: 16 residues.